The next 10 T cell receptor beta chains were all read from a single sample in a study of response to subunit inactivated influenza vaccine. TCRdb redid the calling of the RT-PCR reads with MiXCR, one entry per CDR3 protein. The data hold about 500,000 distinct CDR3 sequences, with 6% to 9% observed a single time. The sample consisted of PBMCs from blood, taken roughly 24 months after vaccination. These receptors all come from a man between 50 and 69 years old who received an inactivated influenza vaccine.

V usage is TRBV7-3 and J usage is TRBJ2-5; D not certain. Trimming took 2 bases from V and 1 from J, leaving 8 bases between them. CDR1 and CDR2 from the germline V gene are SGHTA and FQGTGA. The CDR3 is made up of 14 amino acids. The CDR3 reads CASSLGVVQETQYF. The CDR3, as DNA: TGTGCCAGCAGCTTAGGAGTCGTCCAAGAGACCCAGTACTTC. Looking up the rest from reference TRBV7-3 and TRBJ2-5 gives the full variable domain: GAGVSQTPSNKVTEKGKYVELRCDPISGHTALYWYRQSLGQGPEFLIYFQGTGAADDSGLPNDRFFAVRPEGSVSTLKIQRTERGDSAVYLCASSLGVVQETQYFGPGTRLLVL.

This chain uses TRBV6-1 with TRBJ1-1, with D possibly matching TRBD1 (6 bases). CDR1 and CDR2 (germline): MNHNS, SASEGT. Trimming left V 4 bases short and J 5 bases short, with 14 bases between. The CDR3 extends over 14 amino acids. Here the CDR3 DNA reads TGTGCCAGCAGTGGCAGGGGAGGAAGTACTGAAGCTTTCTTT. Protein: CASSGRGGSTEAFF.

A few counts support this clonotype. This chain joins TRBV18 and TRBJ2-7; D remains ambiguous. With 0 bases removed from V and 1 base from J, the gap between germline ends came to 7 bases. The germline gives CDR1 KGHSH, CDR2 LQKENI. The CDR3 loop spans 14 amino acids. CDR3 in DNA: TGTGCCAGCTCACCACCAAATCTTTCCTACGAGCAGTACTTC. The encoded protein is CASSPPNLSYEQYF.

This clonotype has at least ten counts. The rearrangement links TRBV4-2 to TRBJ2-3; D uncertain. V shed 0 bases and J shed 2 bases, with 6 bases lying between them. The CDR3 has 14 amino acids. Germline V gene sequence: CDR1 LGHNA, CDR2 YNFKEQ. This CDR3 is CASSQDPFTDTQYF. CDR3 DNA: TGTGCCAGCAGCCAAGACCCCTTCACAGATACGCAGTATTTT.

This clonotype was detected ten times or more. J is TRBJ2-1 and V is TRBV20-1, with 10 bases that match TRBD2. The CDR3 length is 15 residues. Losses at the gene ends were 4 bases for V and 5 bases for J; bases not matched to a gene: 8. Germline loops: CDR1 DFQATT, CDR2 SNEGSKA (reference sequence). In DNA form, the CDR3 reads TGCAGTGCTACCGATAGCGGGAGGCCCCACAATGAGCAGTTCTTC. Encoded protein: CSATDSGRPHNEQFF.

The J gene is TRBJ2-7, the V gene TRBV7-2, with 11 bases matching TRBD1. Germline lookup yields CDR1 SGHTA and CDR2 FQGNSA. This CDR3 has 15 residues. With 6 bases clipped from V and 2 bases from J, the junction kept 6 bases outside the gene matches. The CDR3 reads CASRGRGQGAYEQYF. In DNA, the CDR3 is TGTGCCAGCAGAGGGAGGGGACAGGGGGCCTACGAGCAGTACTTC.

This clonotype was detected only a few times. V usage is TRBV3-1 and J usage is TRBJ2-1; 7 bases are a match to TRBD2. Germline loops: CDR1 LGHDT, CDR2 YNNKEL (reference sequence). Trimming took 1 base from V and 2 from J; bases not matched to a gene: 2. CDR3 length: 15 residues. The CDR3 loop is CASSQVGTTYNEQFF. DNA of the CDR3: TGTGCCAGCAGCCAAGTAGGGACTACCTACAATGAGCAGTTCTTC.

This clonotype was observed a few times. The genes are TRBV4-3 and TRBJ1-6; unclear D gene. This CDR3 has 13 residues. CDR1 is LGHNA and CDR2 is YSLEER in the germline V gene. Trimming removed 1 base from V and 8 bases from J, with 6 bases in between. The CDR3 DNA reads as TGCGCCAGCAGCCAAGCGGTCGATTCACCCCTCCACTTT. Amino acids: CASSQAVDSPLHF.

CDR3 coding DNA: TGCGCCAGCAGCTCCCCGACGGGGGTGAAATATGAGCAGTTCTTC. Translating it yields CASSSPTGVKYEQFF. This rearrangement joins TRBV4-1 to TRBJ2-1, with a possible D match to TRBD2 (6 bases). The germline V gene has CDR1 MGHRA and CDR2 YSYEKL. The V and J ends lost 5 bases and 8 bases respectively, with 19 bases between them. The CDR3 spans 15 residues.

This clonotype was observed at least ten times. V is TRBV12-3 or TRBV12-4 and J is TRBJ2-1; 10 nucleotides line up with TRBD1. V was clipped by 3 bases and J by 5 bases; unmatched bases: 10. This CDR3 contains 17 residues. The CDR3, as DNA: TGTGCCAGCAGTTTCGGGGGTTGGGGACAGGGGAACAATGAGCAGTTCTTC. Protein: CASSFGGWGQGNNEQFF.